What follows are 30 T cell receptor beta chains derived from one specimen sequenced in a study of T cell repertoires in cytomegalovirus infection. Antigens of these TCRs are unknown. Each CDR3 protein is one row after TCRdb ran MiXCR on the reads. The table includes a few hundred thousand distinct CDR3 sequences, approximately 40% detected once. The sequencing here drew on cultured PBMCs, taken from culture after CMV antigen stimulation. The receptor source for this set is a human donor in good health (CMV status not recorded). Some clones in this sample may be carry-over from other donors' samples.

The table lists this clonotype with a few counts. The chain joins TRBV6-2 or TRBV6-3 to TRBJ2-7; 9 nucleotides agree with TRBD1. Germline values: CDR1 MNHEY, CDR2 SVGEGT. The CDR3 sequence is 19 residues long. Germline trimming cut 0 bases from V and 5 bases from J; bases unmatched to any gene: 17. The CDR3 coding sequence is TGTGCCAGCAGTTACTCGAACCTCCGTCTGGGGACAGGGAAGAACGAGCAGTACTTC. Amino acids: CASSYSNLRLGTGKNEQYF.

At least ten counts were recorded for this clonotype. This chain connects TRBV29-1 to TRBJ2-1; D unresolved. Trimming pared 3 bases from V and 1 base from J, leaving 13 bases between. The CDR3 runs to 15 residues. Looked up from germline, CDR1 is SQVTM and CDR2 is ANQGSEA. CDR3 region: CSVDALKGSYNEQFF. The CDR3 DNA follows: TGCAGCGTTGACGCTTTGAAAGGTTCCTACAATGAGCAGTTCTTC.

This chain connects TRBV7-3 to TRBJ2-1; 11 nucleotides line up with TRBD2. Germline CDR1 reads SGHTA; CDR2 reads FQGTGA. The V gene end was trimmed by 4 bases and the J gene end by 2 bases; junction bases not matched to a gene: 4. CDR3 length: 16 amino acids. For the CDR3, the DNA is TGTGCCAGCAGCTCCCTACTAGCGGGGGCCTACAATGAGCAGTTCTTC. Amino acid sequence: CASSSLLAGAYNEQFF.

In this sample, this clonotype turned up a few times. This sequence joins TRBV7-2 and TRBJ1-5; a possible D gene is TRBD1 (6 bases). This CDR3 is built from 14 residues. The V end lost 1 base, the J end lost 6 bases, and 10 bases lay between the germline ends. The germline CDR1 and CDR2 sequences are SGHTA and FQGNSA. The CDR3 reads CASSLVPGAQPQHF. The CDR3 DNA reads TGTGCCAGCAGCTTAGTCCCAGGGGCTCAGCCCCAGCATTTT. The full variable domain, with the rest looked up from reference TRBV7-2 and TRBJ1-5, is GAGVSQSPSNKVTEKGKDVELRCDPISGHTALYWYRQSLGQGLEFLIYFQGNSAPDKSGLPSDRFSAERTGGSVSTLTIQRTQQEDSAVYLCASSLVPGAQPQHFGDGTRLSIL.

The V call is TRBV7-2, the J call TRBJ1-5, with D unresolved. Trimming removed 3 bases from V and 3 bases from J, with 9 bases in between. Germline V gives CDR1 SGHTA, CDR2 FQGNSA. The CDR3 has 14 residues. CDR3 coding DNA: TGTGCCAGCAGCTTCATGGGCGCCAATCAGCCCCAGCATTTT. This codes for CASSFMGANQPQHF.

The chain employs TRBV3-1 and TRBJ1-4; D not certain. From germline, CDR1 is LGHDT and CDR2 YNNKEL (reference sequence). The CDR3 length is 16 residues. V was shortened by 1 base and J by 6 bases, with 15 bases between the two germline ends. CDR3 nucleotides: TGTGCCAGCAGCCAAGGCCCGAAGGCCCCGGATGAAAAACTGTTTTTT. Its protein product is CASSQGPKAPDEKLFF.

CDR3 residues: CASSQKQGSPLNNEQFF. The CDR3 DNA is TGCGCCAGCAGCCAAAAACAAGGGAGCCCACTTAACAATGAGCAGTTCTTC. The chain joins TRBV4-3 to TRBJ2-1, with D perhaps TRBD2 (5 bases). Germline V gene lookup returns CDR1 LGHNA and CDR2 YSLEER. The CDR3 is 17 amino acids. With 2 bases removed from V and 5 bases from J, the gap between germline ends came to 19 bases.

The chain recombines TRBV7-6 with TRBJ2-3; possibly TRBD2 for D (5 bases). V lost 4 bases and J lost 1, with 9 bases in between. The CDR3 length is 14 residues. Per the germline V gene, CDR1 is SGHVS and CDR2 is FNYEAQ. CDR3 residues: CASSSQEGTDTQYF. The CDR3 bases are TGTGCCAGCAGCTCCCAGGAGGGCACAGATACGCAGTATTTT.

This chain links TRBV7-6 with TRBJ2-7; 9 bases line up with TRBD1. The V segment lost 5 bases and the J segment 4 bases; nucleotides outside the gene matches: 9. The germline V gene encodes CDR1 SGHVS and CDR2 FNYEAQ. This CDR3 has 15 residues. For the CDR3, the DNA is TGTGCCAGCAGCATTACAGGGGGCGCCGGGTACGAGCAGTACTTC. Translating gives CASSITGGAGYEQYF.

Only one count was recorded for this clonotype. This chain joins TRBV12-3 or TRBV12-4 and TRBJ1-1; D is possibly TRBD1 (5 bases). The CDR3 consists of 14 residues. The germline V and J ends were trimmed by 6 bases and 2 bases, with 13 bases remaining between them. Here the CDR3 DNA reads TGTGCCAGCAGGACGGGACCGACAAACACTGAAGCTTTCTTT. It yields the protein CASRTGPTNTEAFF.

This clonotype came up a few times. CDR3 bases: TGTGCCAGCAGAGGGCCGGACTATGGCTACACCTTC. This gives the protein CASRGPDYGYTF. The rearrangement joins TRBV12-3 or TRBV12-4 to TRBJ1-2; D gene ambiguous. This CDR3 is 12 amino acids long. Trimming cost V 6 bases and J 3 bases, with 8 bases left between them.

This clonotype was seen more than once but under ten times. This chain uses TRBV19 with TRBJ2-1, with D possibly matching TRBD1 (6 bases). Trimming removed 5 bases from V and 4 bases from J, with 21 bases in between. Germline values: CDR1 LNHDA, CDR2 SQIVND (reference sequence). This CDR3 spans 17 amino acids. The DNA of the CDR3 is TGTGCCAGTAGTCTAACGGCAGGGGCTCGGCCATACAATGAGCAGTTCTTC. Translating gives CASSLTAGARPYNEQFF.

The gene calls are TRBV2 and TRBJ2-2; 10 bases line up with TRBD1. The V gene end was trimmed by 8 bases and the J gene end by 3 bases; junction bases not matched to a gene: 6. There are 15 residues in the CDR3. Germline CDR1 is SNHLY and CDR2 is FYNNEI. DNA for the CDR3: TGTGCCAGCGGCCGGGACAGGGGTTACACCGGGGAGCTGTTTTTT. It specifies CASGRDRGYTGELFF.

The gene calls are TRBV6-1 and TRBJ1-2, with D uncertain. With 5 bases removed from V and 8 bases from J, the gap between germline ends came to 18 bases. The germline CDR1 and CDR2 sequences are MNHNS and SASEGT. The CDR3 is made up of 14 amino acids. The CDR3 DNA follows: TGTGCCAGCAGTCCCTTAAACGATAGGCTGGGCTACACCTTC. This sequence encodes CASSPLNDRLGYTF.

This clonotype turned up a few times. The rearrangement joins TRBV7-9 to TRBJ2-1, with 9 bases aligning to TRBD2. Germline values: CDR1 SEHNR, CDR2 FQNEAQ (reference sequence). The CDR3 contains 14 residues. V was clipped by 5 bases and J by 3 bases; unmatched bases: 2. CDR3 residues: CASSQREDYNEQFF. In DNA, the CDR3 is TGTGCCAGCAGCCAGCGGGAGGACTACAATGAGCAGTTCTTC.

The chain carries TRBV6-5 and TRBJ2-3; D unclear. The V end was cut by 2 bases, the J end by 6 bases, with 9 bases between. The CDR3 runs to 13 residues. Per germline, CDR1 MNHEY and CDR2 SVGAGI. The CDR3 region has the DNA TGTGCCAGCAGTTACGTGCTTACGGATACGCAGTATTTT. Amino acids: CASSYVLTDTQYF.

This clonotype was seen a few times. The chain couples TRBV6-1 to TRBJ2-1; TRBD2 matches 10 bases. Germline V gene lookup returns CDR1 MNHNS and CDR2 SASEGT. This CDR3 contains 15 residues. V was clipped by 6 bases and J by 7 bases; unmatched bases: 9. The DNA of the CDR3 is TGTGCCAGCAGAACACTAGCGGGGAGCCCGAATGAGCAGTTCTTC. Amino acid sequence: CASRTLAGSPNEQFF.

This clonotype was seen more than once but under ten times. The rearrangement uses TRBV12-3 or TRBV12-4 and TRBJ1-6, with D possibly being TRBD1 (6 bases). The CDR3 loop spans 15 amino acids. V lost 3 bases, J lost 7 bases, and 13 bases lay in between. CDR3: CASSLIAGGNSPLHF. CDR3 sequence (DNA): TGTGCCAGCAGTTTGATAGCGGGGGGCAATTCACCCCTCCACTTT.

V and J are TRBV12-3 or TRBV12-4 and TRBJ2-1; TRBD1 matches at 9 bases. CDR3 length equals 15 residues. After removal of 1 base from V and 10 bases from J, the junction contained 8 bases not matched to a gene. The CDR3 here is CASSLGRDRAGEQFF. The CDR3 coding sequence is TGTGCCAGCAGTTTAGGGAGGGACAGGGCTGGGGAGCAGTTCTTC.

This clonotype was counted a few times. The chain joins TRBV7-2 to TRBJ2-7; either TRBD1 or TRBD2 may fit D (5 bases each). The V end was cut by 3 bases, the J end by 2 bases, with 11 bases between. Germline V gene data show CDR1 as SGHTA and CDR2 as FQGNSA. This CDR3 spans 14 amino acids. CDR3 sequence (DNA): TGTGCCAGCAGCTTGGGGGTCCCCGCCTACGAGCAGTACTTC. The encoded protein is CASSLGVPAYEQYF. Complete variable domain (other parts from reference TRBV7-2 and TRBJ2-7): GAGVSQSPSNKVTEKGKDVELRCDPISGHTALYWYRQSLGQGLEFLIYFQGNSAPDKSGLPSDRFSAERTGGSVSTLTIQRTQQEDSAVYLCASSLGVPAYEQYFGPGTRLTVT.

The chain employs TRBV12-3 or TRBV12-4 and TRBJ1-1; D unresolved. Trimming pared 5 bases from V and 11 bases from J, leaving 12 bases between. The CDR3 has 11 amino acids. This CDR3 is CASSTGDQAFF. The CDR3 DNA sequence: TGTGCCAGCAGTACCGGGGATCAGGCTTTCTTT.

The rearrangement uses TRBV5-4 and TRBJ2-1, with 8 bases fitting TRBD2. J was trimmed by 5 bases and V by 4 bases; bases with no gene match: 5. CDR3 length: 14 amino acids. The V gene's germline CDR1 is SGHNT and CDR2 YYREEE (reference sequence). The CDR3 is CASSREGPHNEQFF. CDR3 nucleotide sequence: TGTGCCAGCAGCCGGGAGGGGCCTCACAATGAGCAGTTCTTC. The complete variable domain, with remaining parts taken from reference TRBV5-4 and TRBJ2-1, reads ETGVTQSPTHLIKTRGQQVTLRCSSQSGHNTVSWYQQALGQGPQFIFQYYREEENGRGNFPPRFSGLQFPNYSSELNVNALELDDSALYLCASSREGPHNEQFFGPGTRLTVL.

The rearrangement links TRBV10-3 to TRBJ2-5; 8 positions agree with TRBD1. The junction had 9 bases not matched to a gene; V was cut back by 4 bases and J by 5 bases. CDR1 ENHRY and CDR2 SYGVKD come from the germline V gene. The CDR3 is 15 residues long. CDR3 DNA: TGTGCCATCAGTGGGGGACCCAACAGGGGGGAGACCCAGTACTTC. Residues: CAISGGPNRGETQYF.

The J gene is TRBJ2-1, the V gene TRBV9, with unresolved D. Germline assignment: CDR1 SGDLS and CDR2 YYNGEE. The CDR3 contains 13 residues. Trimming took 2 bases from V and 4 from J, leaving 7 bases between them. DNA for the CDR3: TGTGCCAGCAGCGTCAGCCAGTACAATGAGCAGTTCTTC. It encodes CASSVSQYNEQFF.

CDR3 nucleotides: TGTGCCAGCAGCTTTGGACAGGGGTCAGATACGCAGTATTTT. It encodes CASSFGQGSDTQYF. The chain has TRBV7-2 and TRBJ2-3; 9 nucleotides match TRBD1. Trimming removed 3 bases from V and 4 bases from J; junction bases left unmatched: 2. This CDR3 has 14 residues. CDR1 SGHTA and CDR2 FQGNSA come from the germline V gene.

This clonotype was picked up many times. The CDR3 DNA reads as TGTGCCAGCATGTGGGACAGGGGGCCGGAGACCCAGTACTTC. Translated, it gives CASMWDRGPETQYF. The rearrangement joins TRBV7-2 to TRBJ2-5; the match to TRBD1 covers 12 bases. J gave up 5 bases and V 7 bases, and 5 bases lay outside the gene matches. Looked up from germline, CDR1 is SGHTA and CDR2 is FQGNSA. This CDR3 is built from 14 residues.

This chain links TRBV4-1 with TRBJ2-3, with 7 bases matching TRBD1. Germline V gene sequence: CDR1 MGHRA, CDR2 YSYEKL. The CDR3 length is 15 residues. J lost 4 bases, V lost 3 bases, and 7 bases had no gene match. The CDR3 spells CASSHRAQGPDTQYF. The DNA of the CDR3 is TGCGCCAGCAGCCACCGAGCACAGGGGCCAGATACGCAGTATTTT.

The rearrangement joins TRBV11-2 to TRBJ1-5; D uncertain. CDR3 length: 14 amino acids. The V gene lost 4 bases and the J gene lost 4 bases, with 11 bases spanning the gap. In germline, CDR1 is SGHAT, CDR2 FQNNGV. CDR3 sequence: CASSSAQENQPQHF. CDR3 nucleotides: TGTGCCAGCAGCTCCGCGCAGGAGAATCAGCCCCAGCATTTT.

This chain uses TRBV7-9 with TRBJ2-1; no definite D call. Germline lookup yields CDR1 SEHNR and CDR2 FQNEAQ (reference sequence). The CDR3 extends over 14 amino acids. V gave up 5 bases and J gave up 8 bases, with 16 bases separating them. The CDR3 loop reads CASSPPIPADEQFF. CDR3 coding DNA: TGTGCCAGCAGCCCTCCCATCCCGGCAGATGAGCAGTTCTTC.

CDR3 protein: CASRELVRSGNTIYF. As DNA, the CDR3 is TGTGCCAGCAGGGAGCTAGTCAGGTCTGGAAACACCATATATTTT. V and J are TRBV6-6 and TRBJ1-3; D remains unclear. This CDR3 contains 15 residues. The ends were cut back, 6 bases at V and 1 base at J, with 13 bases in the middle. Germline assignment: CDR1 MNHNY and CDR2 SVGAGI (reference sequence).